These T cell receptor beta chains were read from a single sample in a study of T cell responses to AZD1222 COVID-19 vaccine. Sequencing was performed with immunoSEQ multiplex PCR; in TCRdb, only in-frame clones are kept and a portion is missing. Here the sample spans around 120,000 clones, around 92% being singletons. The source material was peripheral blood, sampled on day 0 of AZD1222 vaccination. Receptors originate from an adult in good health. Each CDR3 is given without its conserved first and last residue.

TRBJ2-3 TRBV6-5 ASRRGDTQY
TRBJ1-5 TRBV19 ASKGFRSHDQPQH
TRBJ2-3 TRBV9 ASSIGVTDTQY
TRBJ2-3 TRBV15 ATSTTVKGEIDTQY
TRBJ2-7 TRBV4-1 ASSQGGGTGTGAFYEQY
TRBJ2-3 TRBV7-2 ASSYHLGGGPDTQY
TRBJ2-2 TRBV19 ASSIDRRAGVYTGELF
TRBJ2-1 TRBV9 ASSVRTGLVQDEQF
TRBJ1-2 TRBV6-5 ASSYRRGRIYGYT
TRBJ2-2 TRBV30 AWIKRGSKDTGELF
TRBJ2-7 TRBV30 AWSGLRDNPDEQY
TRBJ2-1 TRBV5-8 ASSNSGLAYNEQF
TRBJ2-3 TRBV3-1/TRBV3-2 ASSQELFGEDTQY
TRBJ1-5 TRBV2 ASSDRGDQPQH
TRBJ1-4 TRBV27 ASSLSGFEKLF
TRBJ1-1 TRBV7-2 ASSLVSGLGAEAF
TRBJ1-4 TRBV7-9 ASSPGSPNEKLF
TRBJ2-7 TRBV2 ASRPGIYEQY
TRBJ1-1 TRBV2 ASSEALDWEDRGHLNTEAF
TRBJ1-1 TRBV19 ASSLWTEAF
TRBJ1-5 TRBV7-2 ASSSTYSNQPQH
TRBJ2-3 TRBV9 ASSVQGISTDTQY
TRBJ1-1 TRBV7-6 ASSWRQGRNTEAF
TRBJ2-7 TRBV5-1 ASSRDRGIPDEQY
TRBJ1-1 TRBV10-3 AISDRNTEAF
TRBJ2-7 TRBV18 ASSIDRGLPYEQY
TRBJ2-7 TRBV7-2 ASSPSYEQY
TRBJ1-2 TRBV6-5 ASIGTGNYGYT
TRBJ1-2 TRBV4-1 ASSQAGTGDYGYT
TRBJ2-7 TRBV6-5 ASIDSHYEQY
TRBJ1-6 TRBV6-2/TRBV6-3 ASSPVQGKRALH
TRBJ1-4 TRBV6-2/TRBV6-3 ASSYATELF
TRBJ2-7 TRBV19 ASSQDRHTYEQY
TRBJ1-6 TRBV6-5 ASSYGAANSPLH
TRBJ1-1 TRBV5-1 ASTLGVNTEAF
TRBJ2-3 TRBV9 ASSVAVLFTDTQY
TRBJ2-1 TRBV27 ASKEREGPSNEQF
TRBJ2-2 TRBV5-6 ASRGITGELF
TRBJ2-6 TRBV7-9 ASLISGANVLT
TRBJ2-4 TRBV6-5 ASRGGGQNIQY
TRBJ1-6 TRBV12-3/TRBV12-4 ASSLSGALH
TRBJ1-4 TRBV10-2 ASRLSGQPNEKLF
TRBJ2-7 TRBV7-6 ASSLGGLSYEQY
TRBJ1-1 TRBV27 ASSQKGQERAF
TRBJ2-2 TRBV5-1 ASSLEASGSRELF
TRBJ1-2 TRBV5-1 ASSLGVGLLRGYGYT
TRBJ1-2 TRBV10-1 ASSLNRDGNGYT
TRBJ1-4 TRBV28 ASRILRGQRNEKLF
TRBJ1-4 TRBV19 ASRGAANNEKLF
TRBJ2-2 TRBV5-1 ASSNPGLAGGYTGELF
TRBJ1-6 TRBV27 ASSFGPQYNSPLH
TRBJ1-5 TRBV6-5 ASSMTGVQPQH
TRBJ1-1 TRBV29-1 SGGNAF
TRBJ2-7 TRBV7-8 ASSSPGTGTYEQY
TRBJ2-3 TRBV11-3 ASSLGWDGVGDTQY
TRBJ1-2 TRBV19 ASRWTGGYGYT
TRBJ1-2 TRBV4-1 ASRNLFLGTNDYGYT